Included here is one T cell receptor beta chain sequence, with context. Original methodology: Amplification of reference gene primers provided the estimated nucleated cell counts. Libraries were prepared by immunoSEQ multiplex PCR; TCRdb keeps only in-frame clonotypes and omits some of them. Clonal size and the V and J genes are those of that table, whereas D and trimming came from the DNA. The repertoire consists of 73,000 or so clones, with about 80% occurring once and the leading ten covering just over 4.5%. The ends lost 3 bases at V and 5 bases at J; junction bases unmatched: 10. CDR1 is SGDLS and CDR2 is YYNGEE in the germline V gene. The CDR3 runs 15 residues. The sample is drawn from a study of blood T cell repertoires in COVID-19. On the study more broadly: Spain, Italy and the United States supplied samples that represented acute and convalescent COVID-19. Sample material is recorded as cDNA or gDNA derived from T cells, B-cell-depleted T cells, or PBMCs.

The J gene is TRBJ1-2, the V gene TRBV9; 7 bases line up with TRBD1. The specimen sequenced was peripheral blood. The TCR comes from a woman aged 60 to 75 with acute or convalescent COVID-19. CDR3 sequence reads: CASSARMGQMYGYTF. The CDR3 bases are TGTGCCAGCAGCGCGAGGATGGGACAGATGTATGGCTACACCTTC.